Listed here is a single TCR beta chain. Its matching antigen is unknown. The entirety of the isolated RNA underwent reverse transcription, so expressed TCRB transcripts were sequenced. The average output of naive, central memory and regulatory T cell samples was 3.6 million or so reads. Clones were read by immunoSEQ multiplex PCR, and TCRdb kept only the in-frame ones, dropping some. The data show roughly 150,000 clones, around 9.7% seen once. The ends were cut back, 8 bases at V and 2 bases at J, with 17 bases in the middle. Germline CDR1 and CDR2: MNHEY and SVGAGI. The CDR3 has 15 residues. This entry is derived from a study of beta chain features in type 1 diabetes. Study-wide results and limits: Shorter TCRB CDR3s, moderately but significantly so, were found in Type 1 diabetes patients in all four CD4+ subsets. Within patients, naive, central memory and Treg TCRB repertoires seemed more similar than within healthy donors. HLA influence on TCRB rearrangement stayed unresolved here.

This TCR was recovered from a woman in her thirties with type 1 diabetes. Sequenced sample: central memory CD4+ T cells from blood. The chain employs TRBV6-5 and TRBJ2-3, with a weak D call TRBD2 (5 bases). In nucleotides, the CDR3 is TGTGCCAGCGCAAAGAGGGCGGAGAACACAGATACGCAGTATTTT. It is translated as CASAKRAENTDTQYF.